The present entry profiles one T cell receptor (beta chain) with its context. Genomic DNA provided the template from which TCR beta VDJ and CDR3 profiles were obtained. TCRdb itself ran the reads through MiXCR, one entry per CDR3 protein. Of approximately 160,000 distinct CDR3 sequences listed, just under 45% were seen once; the top ten hold 1.1%. This record belongs to a study of CD8+CD57+ T cells in acquired aplastic anemia. Study summary: Healthy donor CD4+ cell samples had a mean of roughly 9.8 million reads.

The CDR3 sequence is 16 residues long. V gave up 3 bases and J gave up 7 bases; unmatched junction bases: 5. Germline CDR1 MGHDK, CDR2 SYGVNS. What was sequenced was sorted CD4+, CD8+, or CD8+CD57+ T cells (not recorded which) from PBMCs. V usage is TRBV25-1 and J usage is TRBJ2-1, with 14 positions matching TRBD2. This receptor was identified in a human donor in good health. CDR3 in amino acids: CASSDPGLAGDNEQFF. CDR3 bases: TGTGCCAGCAGTGATCCGGGACTAGCGGGAGATAATGAGCAGTTCTTC.